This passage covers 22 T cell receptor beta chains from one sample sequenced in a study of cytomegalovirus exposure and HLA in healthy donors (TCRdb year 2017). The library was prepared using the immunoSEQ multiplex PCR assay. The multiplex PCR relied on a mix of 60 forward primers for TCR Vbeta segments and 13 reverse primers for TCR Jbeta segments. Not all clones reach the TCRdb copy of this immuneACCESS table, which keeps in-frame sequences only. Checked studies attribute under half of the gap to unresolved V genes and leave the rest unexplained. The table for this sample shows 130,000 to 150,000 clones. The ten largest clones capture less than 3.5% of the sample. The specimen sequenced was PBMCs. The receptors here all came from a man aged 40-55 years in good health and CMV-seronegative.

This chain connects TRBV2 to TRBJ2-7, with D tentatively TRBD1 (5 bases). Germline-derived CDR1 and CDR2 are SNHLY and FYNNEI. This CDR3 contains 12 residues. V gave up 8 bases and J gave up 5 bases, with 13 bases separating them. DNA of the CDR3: TGTGCCAGCCACAGGATTAGGGACGAGCAGTACTTC. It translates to CASHRIRDEQYF.

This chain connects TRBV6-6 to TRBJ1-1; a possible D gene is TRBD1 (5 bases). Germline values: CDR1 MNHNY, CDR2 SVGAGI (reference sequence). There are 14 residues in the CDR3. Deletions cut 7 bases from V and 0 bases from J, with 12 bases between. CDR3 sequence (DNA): TGTGCCAGCATCCAGGCAGGGCTGAACACTGAAGCTTTCTTT. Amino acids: CASIQAGLNTEAFF.

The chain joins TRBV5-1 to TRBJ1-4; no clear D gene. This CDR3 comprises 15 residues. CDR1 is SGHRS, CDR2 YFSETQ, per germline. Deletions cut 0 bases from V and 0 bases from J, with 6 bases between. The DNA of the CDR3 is TGCGCCAGCAGCTTGGTGGCAGCAACTAATGAAAAACTGTTTTTT. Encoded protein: CASSLVAATNEKLFF.

CDR3 sequence: CASSQGVAYEQYF. The CDR3 DNA follows: TGCGCCAGCAGCCAGGGGGTAGCCTACGAGCAGTACTTC. The chain employs TRBV5-1 and TRBJ2-7, with TRBD1 identical over 7 bases. The V gene's germline CDR1 is SGHRS and CDR2 YFSETQ. This CDR3 spans 13 amino acids. The ends lost 4 bases at V and 2 bases at J; junction bases unmatched: 3.

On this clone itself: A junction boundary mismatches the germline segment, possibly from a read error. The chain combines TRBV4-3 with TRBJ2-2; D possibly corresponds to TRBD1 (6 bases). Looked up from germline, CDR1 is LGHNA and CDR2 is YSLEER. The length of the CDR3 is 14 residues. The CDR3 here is CAGSRTANTGELFF. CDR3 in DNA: TGCGCCGGCAGCCGGACAGCGAACACCGGGGAGCTGTTTTTT.

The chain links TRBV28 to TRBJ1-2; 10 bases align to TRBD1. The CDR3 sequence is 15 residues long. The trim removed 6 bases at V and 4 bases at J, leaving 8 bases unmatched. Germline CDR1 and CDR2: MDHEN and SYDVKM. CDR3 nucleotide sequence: TGTGCCAGCAGGGACGCGACAGGGGGCCTCTATGGCTACACCTTC. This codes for CASRDATGGLYGYTF.

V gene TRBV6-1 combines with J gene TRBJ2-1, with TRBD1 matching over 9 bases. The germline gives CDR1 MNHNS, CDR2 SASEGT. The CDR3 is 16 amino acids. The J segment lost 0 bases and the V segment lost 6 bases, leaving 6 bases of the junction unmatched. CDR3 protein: CASRETGGASYNEQFF. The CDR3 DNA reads TGTGCCAGCAGGGAAACAGGGGGCGCCTCCTACAATGAGCAGTTCTTC.

The CDR3 region is CASSIGQRGDNEQFF. Written as DNA, the CDR3 is TGTGCCAGTAGTATAGGCCAGCGGGGGGACAATGAGCAGTTCTTC. This chain joins TRBV19 and TRBJ2-1; 9 bases fit TRBD2. V shed 1 base and J 5 bases; nucleotides not matched to a gene: 3. Germline V lookup: CDR1 LNHDA, CDR2 SQIVND (reference sequence). The length of the CDR3 is 15 residues. The full variable domain, with the rest looked up from reference TRBV19 and TRBJ2-1, is DGGITQSPKYLFRKEGQNVTLSCEQNLNHDAMYWYRQDPGQGLRLIYYSQIVNDFQKGDIAEGYSVSREKKESFPLTVTSAQKNPTAFYLCASSIGQRGDNEQFFGPGTRLTVL.

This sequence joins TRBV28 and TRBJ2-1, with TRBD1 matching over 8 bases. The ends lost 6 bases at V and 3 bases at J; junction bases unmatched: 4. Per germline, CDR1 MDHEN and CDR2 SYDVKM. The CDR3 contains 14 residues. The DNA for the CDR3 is TGTGCCAGCAGGACGGACAGGGACTACAATGAGCAGTTCTTC. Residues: CASRTDRDYNEQFF.

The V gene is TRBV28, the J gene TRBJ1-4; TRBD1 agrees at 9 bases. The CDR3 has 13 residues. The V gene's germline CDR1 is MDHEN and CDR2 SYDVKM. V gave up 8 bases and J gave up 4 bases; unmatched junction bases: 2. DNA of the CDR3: TGTGCCAGCGGACAGGGGAATAATGAAAAACTGTTTTTT. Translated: CASGQGNNEKLFF.

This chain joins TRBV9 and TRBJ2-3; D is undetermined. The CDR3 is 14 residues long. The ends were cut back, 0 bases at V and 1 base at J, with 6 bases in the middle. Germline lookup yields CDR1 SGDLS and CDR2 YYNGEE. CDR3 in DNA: TGTGCCAGCAGCGTAGCCCAGGGCACAGATACGCAGTATTTT. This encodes CASSVAQGTDTQYF. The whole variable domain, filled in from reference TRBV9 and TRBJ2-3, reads DSGVTQTPKHLITATGQRVTLRCSPRSGDLSVYWYQQSLDQGLQFLIQYYNGEERAKGNILERFSAQQFPDLHSELNLSSLELGDSALYFCASSVAQGTDTQYFGPGTRLTVL.

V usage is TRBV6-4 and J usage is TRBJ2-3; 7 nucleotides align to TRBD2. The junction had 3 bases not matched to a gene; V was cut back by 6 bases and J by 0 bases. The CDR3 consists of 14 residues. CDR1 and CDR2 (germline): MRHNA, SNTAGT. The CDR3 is CASRTSESTDTQYF. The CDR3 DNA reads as TGTGCCAGCAGAACTAGCGAGAGCACAGATACGCAGTATTTT.

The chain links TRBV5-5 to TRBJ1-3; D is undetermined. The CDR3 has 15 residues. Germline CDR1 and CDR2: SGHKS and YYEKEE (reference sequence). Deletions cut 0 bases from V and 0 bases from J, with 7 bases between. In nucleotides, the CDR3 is TGTGCCAGCAGCTTGGTGTCGGGCTCTGGAAACACCATATATTTT. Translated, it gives CASSLVSGSGNTIYF.

The CDR3 region is CASSQDRVRETQYF. In nucleotides, the CDR3 is TGTGCCAGCAGCCAGGACAGGGTCCGAGAGACCCAGTACTTC. This rearrangement joins TRBV7-9 to TRBJ2-5; TRBD1 agrees at 8 bases. Germline CDR1 is SEHNR and CDR2 is FQNEAQ (reference sequence). The CDR3 has 14 amino acids. With 5 bases clipped from V and 4 bases from J, the junction kept 6 bases outside the gene matches.

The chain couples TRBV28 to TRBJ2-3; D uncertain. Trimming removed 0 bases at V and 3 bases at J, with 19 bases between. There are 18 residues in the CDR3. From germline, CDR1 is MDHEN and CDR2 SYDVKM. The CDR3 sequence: CASSLCYYAEDFTDTQYF. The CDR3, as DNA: TGTGCCAGCAGTTTATGTTATTATGCCGAAGACTTTACAGATACGCAGTATTTT. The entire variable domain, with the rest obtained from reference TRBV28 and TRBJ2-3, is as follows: DVKVTQSSRYLVKRTGEKVFLECVQDMDHENMFWYRQDPGLGLRLIYFSYDVKMKEKGDIPEGYSVSREKKERFSLILESASTNQTSMYLCASSLCYYAEDFTDTQYFGPGTRLTVL.

The CDR3 DNA follows: TGTGCCATCAGCACTACCGGGGTGTCGAACACCGGGGAGCTGTTTTTT. This codes for CAISTTGVSNTGELFF. This chain links TRBV10-3 with TRBJ2-2; D is possibly TRBD2 (5 bases). Trimming cost V 6 bases and J 0 bases, with 14 bases left between them. Per germline, CDR1 ENHRY and CDR2 SYGVKD. This CDR3 has 16 amino acids.

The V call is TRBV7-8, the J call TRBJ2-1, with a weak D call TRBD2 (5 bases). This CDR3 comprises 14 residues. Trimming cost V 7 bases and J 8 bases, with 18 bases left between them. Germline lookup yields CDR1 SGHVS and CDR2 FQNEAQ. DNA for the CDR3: TGTGCCAGCACCACCGGGTCCATCGGGGATGAGCAGTTCTTC. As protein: CASTTGSIGDEQFF.

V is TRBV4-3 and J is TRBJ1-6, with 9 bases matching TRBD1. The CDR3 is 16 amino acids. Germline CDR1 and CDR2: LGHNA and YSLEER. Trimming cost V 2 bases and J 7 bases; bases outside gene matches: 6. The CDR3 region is CASSQRDRDLNSPLHF. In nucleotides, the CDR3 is TGCGCCAGCAGCCAAAGGGACAGGGACCTCAATTCACCCCTCCACTTT.

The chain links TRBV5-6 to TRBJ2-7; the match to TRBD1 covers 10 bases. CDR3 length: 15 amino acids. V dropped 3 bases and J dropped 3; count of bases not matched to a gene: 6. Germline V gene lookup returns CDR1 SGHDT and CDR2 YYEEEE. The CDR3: CASSSLGTGDYEQYF. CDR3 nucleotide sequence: TGTGCCAGCAGCTCCCTGGGGACAGGGGACTACGAGCAGTACTTC.

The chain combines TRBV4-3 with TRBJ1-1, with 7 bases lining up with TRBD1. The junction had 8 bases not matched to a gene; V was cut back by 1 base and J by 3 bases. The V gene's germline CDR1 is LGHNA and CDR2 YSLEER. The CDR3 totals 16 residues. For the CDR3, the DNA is TGCGCCAGCAGCCAAGGCACCGGGACAGAAGACACTGAAGCTTTCTTT. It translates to CASSQGTGTEDTEAFF.

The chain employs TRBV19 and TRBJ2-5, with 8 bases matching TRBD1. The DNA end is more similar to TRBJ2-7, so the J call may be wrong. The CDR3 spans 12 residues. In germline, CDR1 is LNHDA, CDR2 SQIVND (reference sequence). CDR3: CARGGRGHEQYF. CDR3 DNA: TGTGCCAGGGGGGGCAGGGGGCACGAGCAGTACTTC.

CDR3 bases: TGTGCCAGCAGCGCAACTAGCGGGGCCACAGATACGCAGTATTTT. Protein product: CASSATSGATDTQYF. The chain combines TRBV9 with TRBJ2-3; 10 positions match TRBD2. The CDR3 runs 15 residues. Trimming at V came to 3 bases and at J to 2 bases, leaving 3 bases not matched to a gene. CDR1 is SGDLS and CDR2 is YYNGEE in the germline V gene.